This TCR beta chain was identified during a study of CXCR3-negative and CXCR3-positive naive CD8 T cells. The CDR3 length is 17 residues. The germline V gene has CDR1 LGHNA and CDR2 YNFKEQ. UMI-labeled 5' RACE yielded the TRB cDNA libraries. From its re-call of the 5' RACE reads, TCRdb lists each CDR3 protein once, without DNA. Recorded for this sample: over 100,000 distinct CDR3 sequences. Sequenced sample: naive CXCR3- CD8+ T cells from blood. Described subset: CD45RO-CCR7+CD27+CD95- naive CD8+ T cells lacking CXCR3 (TNR3-). V gene TRBV4-2 combines with J gene TRBJ2-1; without DNA, the TCRdb call of TRBD2 cannot be checked. The TCR was taken from a human donor in good health. Some clones in this sample may be carry-over from other donors' samples. CDR3 loop: CASSHILAGLSYNEQFF.